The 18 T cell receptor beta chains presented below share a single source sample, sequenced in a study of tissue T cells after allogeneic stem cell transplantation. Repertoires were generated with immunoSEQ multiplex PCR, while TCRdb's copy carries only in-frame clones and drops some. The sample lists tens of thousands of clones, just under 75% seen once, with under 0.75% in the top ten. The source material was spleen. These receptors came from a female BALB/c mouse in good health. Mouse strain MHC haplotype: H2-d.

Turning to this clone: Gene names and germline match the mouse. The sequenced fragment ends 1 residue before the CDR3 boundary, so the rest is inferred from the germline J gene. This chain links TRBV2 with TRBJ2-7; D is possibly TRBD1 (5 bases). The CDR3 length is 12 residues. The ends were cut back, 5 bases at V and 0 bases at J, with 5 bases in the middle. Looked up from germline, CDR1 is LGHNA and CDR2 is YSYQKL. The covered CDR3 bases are TGTGCCAGCAGCGACAGCTCCTATGAACAGTAC. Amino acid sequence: CASSDSSYEQY. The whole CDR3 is CASSDSSYEQYF.

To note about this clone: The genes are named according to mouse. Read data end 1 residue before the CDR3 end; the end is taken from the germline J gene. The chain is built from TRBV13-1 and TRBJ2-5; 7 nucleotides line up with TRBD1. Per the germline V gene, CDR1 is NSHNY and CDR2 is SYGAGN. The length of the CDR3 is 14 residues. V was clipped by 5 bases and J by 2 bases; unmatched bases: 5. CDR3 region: CASSPGQSQDTQYF. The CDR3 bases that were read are TGTGCCAGCAGCCCGGGACAGAGCCAAGACACCCAGTAC.

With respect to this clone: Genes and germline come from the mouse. The CDR3: CASSGRESQNTLYF. The DNA read from the CDR3 is TGTGCCAGCAGTGGCAGGGAGAGTCAAAACACCTTGTAC. V usage is TRBV13-1 and J usage is TRBJ2-4; a weak D match, TRBD1 (5 bases). Read sequence stops 1 residue before the CDR3 end, and the germline J gene provides the missing end. V lost 3 bases to trimming and J lost 0 bases, with 8 bases between them. Germline CDR1 is NSHNY and CDR2 is SYGAGN. This CDR3 region has 14 residues.

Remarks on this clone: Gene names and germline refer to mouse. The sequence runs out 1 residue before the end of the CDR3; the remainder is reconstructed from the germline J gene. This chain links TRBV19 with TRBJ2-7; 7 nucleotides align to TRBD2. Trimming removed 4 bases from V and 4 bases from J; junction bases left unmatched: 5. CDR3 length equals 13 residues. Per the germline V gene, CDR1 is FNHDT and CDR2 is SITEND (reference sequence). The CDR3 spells CASSPRLGYEQYF. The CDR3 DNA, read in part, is TGTGCCAGCAGTCCCCGACTGGGTTATGAACAGTAC.

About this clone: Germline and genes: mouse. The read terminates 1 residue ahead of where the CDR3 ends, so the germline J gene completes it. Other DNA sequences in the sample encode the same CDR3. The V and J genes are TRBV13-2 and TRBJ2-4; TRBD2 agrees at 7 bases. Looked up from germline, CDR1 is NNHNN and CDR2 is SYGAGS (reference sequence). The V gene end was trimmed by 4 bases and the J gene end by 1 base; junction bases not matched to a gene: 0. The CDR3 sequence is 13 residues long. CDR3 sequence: CASGTGGQNTLYF. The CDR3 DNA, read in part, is TGTGCCAGCGGTACTGGGGGTCAAAACACCTTGTAC.

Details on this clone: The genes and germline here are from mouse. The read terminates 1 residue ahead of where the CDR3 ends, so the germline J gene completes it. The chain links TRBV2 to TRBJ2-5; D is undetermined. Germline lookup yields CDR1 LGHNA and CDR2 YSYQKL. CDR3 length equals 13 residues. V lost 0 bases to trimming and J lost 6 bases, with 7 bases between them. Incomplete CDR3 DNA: TGTGCCAGCAGCCAAGACAGCTCCGACACCCAGTAC. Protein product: CASSQDSSDTQY. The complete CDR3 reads CASSQDSSDTQYF.

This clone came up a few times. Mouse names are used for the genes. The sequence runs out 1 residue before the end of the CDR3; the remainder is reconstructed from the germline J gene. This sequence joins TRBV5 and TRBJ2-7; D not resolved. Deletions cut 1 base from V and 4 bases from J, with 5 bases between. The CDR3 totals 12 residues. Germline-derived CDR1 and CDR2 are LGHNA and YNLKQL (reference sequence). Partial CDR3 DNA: TGTGCCAGCAGCCAAGCCAGATATGAACAGTAC. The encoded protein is CASSQARYEQY. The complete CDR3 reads CASSQARYEQYF.

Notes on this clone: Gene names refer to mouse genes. CDR3 bases read: TGTGGTGCTCGACAGGATTATGAACAGTAC. This encodes CGARQDYEQY. The whole CDR3 sequence is CGARQDYEQYF. The chain couples TRBV20 to TRBJ2-7; tentative D call: TRBD1 (6 bases). The read ends 1 residue shy of where the CDR3 ends; the end is completed using the germline J gene. This CDR3 spans 11 amino acids. The germline gives CDR1 GFQATS, CDR2 STVNSAI. V lost 5 bases, J lost 4 bases, and 9 bases lay in between.

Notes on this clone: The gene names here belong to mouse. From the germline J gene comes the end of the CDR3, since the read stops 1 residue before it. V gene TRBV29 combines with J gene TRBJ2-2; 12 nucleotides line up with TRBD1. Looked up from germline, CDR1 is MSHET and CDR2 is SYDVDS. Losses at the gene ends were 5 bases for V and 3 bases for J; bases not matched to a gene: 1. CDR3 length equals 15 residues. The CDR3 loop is CASSRDRGHTGQLYF. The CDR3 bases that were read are TGTGCTAGCAGTCGGGACAGGGGGCACACCGGGCAGCTCTAC.

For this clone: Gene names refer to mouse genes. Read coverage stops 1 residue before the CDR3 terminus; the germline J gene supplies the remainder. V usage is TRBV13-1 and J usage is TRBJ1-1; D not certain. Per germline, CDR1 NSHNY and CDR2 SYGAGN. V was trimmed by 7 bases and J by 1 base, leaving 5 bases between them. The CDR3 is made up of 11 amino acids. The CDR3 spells CASAENTEVFF. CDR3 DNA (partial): TGTGCCAGCGCAGAAAACACAGAAGTCTTC.

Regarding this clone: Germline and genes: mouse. CDR3 DNA, as far as it was read: TGTGCCAGCAGTATACAGCGGGCTGGGGGGACTAGTCAAAACACCTTGTAC. Translating it yields CASSIQRAGGTSQNTLY. The whole CDR3 is CASSIQRAGGTSQNTLYF. The chain carries TRBV19 and TRBJ2-4, with 8 nucleotides matching TRBD2. Read data end 1 residue before the CDR3 end; the end is taken from the germline J gene. This CDR3 is built from 18 residues. Germline CDR1 reads FNHDT; CDR2 reads SITEND (reference sequence). V was clipped by 1 base and J by 0 bases; unmatched bases: 10.

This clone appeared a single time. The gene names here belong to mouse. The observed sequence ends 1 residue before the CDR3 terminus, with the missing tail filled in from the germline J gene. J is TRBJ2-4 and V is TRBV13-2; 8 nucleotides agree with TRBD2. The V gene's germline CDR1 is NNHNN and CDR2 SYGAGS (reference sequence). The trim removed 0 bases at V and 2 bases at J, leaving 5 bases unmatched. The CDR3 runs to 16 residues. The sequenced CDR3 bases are TGTGCCAGCGGTGATGCTCTGGGGGGCTCTCAAAACACCTTGTAC. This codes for CASGDALGGSQNTLY. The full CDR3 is CASGDALGGSQNTLYF.

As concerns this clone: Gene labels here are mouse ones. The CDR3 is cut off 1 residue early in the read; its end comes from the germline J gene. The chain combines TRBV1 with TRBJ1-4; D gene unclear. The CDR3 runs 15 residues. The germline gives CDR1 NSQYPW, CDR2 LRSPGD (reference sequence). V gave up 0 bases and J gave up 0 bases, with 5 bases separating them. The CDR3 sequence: CTCSADLFSNERLFF. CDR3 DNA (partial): TGCACCTGCAGTGCAGATCTGTTTTCCAACGAAAGATTATTT.

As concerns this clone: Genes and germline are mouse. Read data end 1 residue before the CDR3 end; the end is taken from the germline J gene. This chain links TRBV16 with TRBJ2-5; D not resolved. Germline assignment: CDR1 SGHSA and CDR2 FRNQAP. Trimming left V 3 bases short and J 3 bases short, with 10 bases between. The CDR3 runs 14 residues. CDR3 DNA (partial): TGTGCAAGCAGCTTCCCCGACATACAAGACACCCAGTAC. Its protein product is CASSFPDIQDTQY. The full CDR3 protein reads CASSFPDIQDTQYF. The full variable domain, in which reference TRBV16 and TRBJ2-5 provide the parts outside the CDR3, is NAGVIQTPRHKVTGKGQEATLWCEPISGHSAVFWYRQTIVQGLEFLTYFRNQAPIDDSGMPKERFSAQMPNQSHSTLKIQSTQPQDSAVYLCASSFPDIQDTQYFGPGTRLLVL.

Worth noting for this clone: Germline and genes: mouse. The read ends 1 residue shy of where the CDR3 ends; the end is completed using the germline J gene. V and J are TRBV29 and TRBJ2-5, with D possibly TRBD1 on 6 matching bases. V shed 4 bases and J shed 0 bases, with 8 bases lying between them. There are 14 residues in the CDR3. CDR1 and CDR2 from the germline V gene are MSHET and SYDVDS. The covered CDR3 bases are TGTGCTAGCAGTTCCGGGACAAACCAAGACACCCAGTAC. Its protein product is CASSSGTNQDTQY. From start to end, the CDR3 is CASSSGTNQDTQYF.

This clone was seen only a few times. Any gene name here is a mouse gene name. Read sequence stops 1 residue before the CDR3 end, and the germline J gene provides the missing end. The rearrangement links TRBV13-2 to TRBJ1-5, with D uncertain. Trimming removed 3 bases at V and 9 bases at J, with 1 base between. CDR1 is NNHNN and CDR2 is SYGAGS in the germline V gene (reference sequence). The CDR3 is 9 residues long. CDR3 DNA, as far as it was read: TGTGCCAGCGGTGGGGCTCCGCTT. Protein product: CASGGAPL. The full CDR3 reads CASGGAPLF.

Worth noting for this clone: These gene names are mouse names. CDR3 protein: CASGDDNTEVFF. CDR3 DNA (partial): TGTGCCAGCGGTGATGACAACACAGAAGTCTTC. The rearrangement joins TRBV13-2 to TRBJ1-1; no clear D gene. The CDR3 end is not reached by the read, which stops 1 residue before it; the germline J gene fills it in. Germline values: CDR1 NNHNN, CDR2 SYGAGS (reference sequence). CDR3 length: 12 amino acids. Trimming removed 0 bases at V and 2 bases at J, with 2 bases between.

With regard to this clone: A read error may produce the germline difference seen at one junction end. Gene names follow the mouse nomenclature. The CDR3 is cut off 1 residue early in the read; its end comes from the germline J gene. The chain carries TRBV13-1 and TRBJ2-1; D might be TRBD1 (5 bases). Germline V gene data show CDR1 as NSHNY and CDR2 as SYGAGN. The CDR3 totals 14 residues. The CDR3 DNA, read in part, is TGTGCCAGCGGTGATGCTCAGGGAGATGCTGAGCAGTTC. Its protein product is CASGDAQGDAEQF. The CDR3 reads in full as CASGDAQGDAEQFF.